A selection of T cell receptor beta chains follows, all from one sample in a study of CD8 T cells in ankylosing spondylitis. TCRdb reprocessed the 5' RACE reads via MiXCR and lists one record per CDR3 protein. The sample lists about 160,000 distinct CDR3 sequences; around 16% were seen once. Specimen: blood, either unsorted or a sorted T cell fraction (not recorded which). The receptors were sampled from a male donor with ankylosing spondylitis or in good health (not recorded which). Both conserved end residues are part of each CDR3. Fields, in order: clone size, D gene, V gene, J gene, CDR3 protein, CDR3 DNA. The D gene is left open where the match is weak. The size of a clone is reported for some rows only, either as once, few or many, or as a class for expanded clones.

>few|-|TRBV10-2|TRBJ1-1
CASRPEPNTEAFF
TGCGCCAGCAGGCCGGAACCAAACACTGAAGCTTTCTTT
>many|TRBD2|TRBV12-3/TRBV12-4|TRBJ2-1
CASSLMRGALAGASYNEQFF
TGTGCCAGCAGTTTGATGCGAGGGGCCCTAGCGGGAGCCTCCTACAATGAGCAGTTCTTC
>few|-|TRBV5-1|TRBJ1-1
CASSLHRAYNTEAFF
TGCGCCAGCAGCTTGCACAGGGCCTATAACACTGAAGCTTTCTTT
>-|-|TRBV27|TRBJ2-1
CASSPRGGGGDEQFF
TGTGCCAGCAGTCCCCGGGGGGGAGGGGGCGATGAGCAGTTCTTC
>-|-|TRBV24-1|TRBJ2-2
CAPFGENTGELFF
TGTGCCCCGTTCGGGGAAAACACCGGGGAGCTGTTTTTT
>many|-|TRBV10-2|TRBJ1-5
CASGMGVGNQPQHF
TGCGCCAGCGGGATGGGGGTTGGCAATCAGCCCCAGCATTTT
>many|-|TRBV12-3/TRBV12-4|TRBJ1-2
CASSLLGTDGYTF
TGTGCCAGCAGTTTATTAGGGACGGATGGCTACACCTTC
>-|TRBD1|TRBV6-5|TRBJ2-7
CASSYVRTGPYEQYF
TGTGCCAGCAGTTACGTCCGGACAGGTCCCTACGAGCAGTACTTC
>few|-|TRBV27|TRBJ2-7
CASSRDPRESYEQYF
TGTGCCAGCAGCCGCGACCCCAGAGAATCCTACGAGCAGTACTTC
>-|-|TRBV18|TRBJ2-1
CASSPPVRAYNEQFF
TGTGCCAGCTCACCACCTGTGCGGGCGTACAATGAGCAGTTCTTC
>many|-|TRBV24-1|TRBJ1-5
CATSDWGGQPQHF
TGTGCCACCAGTGACTGGGGGGGCCAGCCCCAGCATTTT
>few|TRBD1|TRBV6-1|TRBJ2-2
CASSHQFGTGQTGELFF
TGTGCCAGCAGTCACCAATTCGGGACAGGGCAGACCGGGGAGCTGTTTTTT
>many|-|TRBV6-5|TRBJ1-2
CASSYLTGRGYGYTF
TGTGCCAGCAGTTACCTTACGGGGAGAGGCTATGGCTACACCTTC
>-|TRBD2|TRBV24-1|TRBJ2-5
CATSDFEGAGGRETQYF
TGTGCCACCAGTGATTTTGAGGGCGCGGGAGGACGGGAGACCCAGTACTTC
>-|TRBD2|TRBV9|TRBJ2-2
CASGRAAGELFF
TGTGCCAGCGGGAGGGCCGCCGGGGAGCTGTTTTTT
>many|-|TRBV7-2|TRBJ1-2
CASSLLGSRTTYYGYTF
TGTGCCAGCAGCTTACTCGGAAGCAGGACGACGTACTATGGCTACACCTTC
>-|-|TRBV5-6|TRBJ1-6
CASSSTSYGSPLHF
TGTGCCAGCAGCTCTACATCCTACGGATCACCCCTCCACTTT
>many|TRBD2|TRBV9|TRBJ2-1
CASRAGDGPYNEQFF
TGTGCCAGCAGGGCGGGGGATGGCCCTTACAATGAGCAGTTCTTC
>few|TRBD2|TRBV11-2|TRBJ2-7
CASSPRLADSEQYF
TGTGCCAGCAGCCCACGACTAGCAGACTCCGAGCAGTACTTC
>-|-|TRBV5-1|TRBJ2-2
CASSENRVGNTGELFF
TGCGCCAGCAGCGAGAACAGGGTGGGGAACACCGGGGAGCTGTTTTTT
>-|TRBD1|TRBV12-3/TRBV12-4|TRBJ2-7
CARSLASRRLTGMDEQYF
TGTGCCCGCAGTTTAGCCTCCCGGCGACTGACAGGGATGGACGAGCAGTACTTC
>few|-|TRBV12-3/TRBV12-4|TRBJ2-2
CASIPSLASTGELFF
TGTGCCAGCATCCCCTCCCTAGCGTCCACCGGGGAGCTGTTTTTT
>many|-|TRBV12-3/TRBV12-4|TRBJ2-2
CASSLGVPGIGELFF
TGTGCCAGCAGTCTGGGGGTGCCAGGGATCGGGGAGCTGTTTTTT
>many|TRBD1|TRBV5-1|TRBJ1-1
CASSQGWDRRTEAFF
TGCGCCAGCAGCCAGGGTTGGGACAGGCGGACTGAAGCTTTCTTT
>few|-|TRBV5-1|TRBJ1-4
CASSSDRTPTGKLFF
TGCGCCAGCAGCTCTGACAGGACCCCCACTGGAAAACTGTTTTTT
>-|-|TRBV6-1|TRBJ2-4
CASSAQGKILAKNIQYF
TGTGCCAGCAGTGCCCAGGGGAAGATACTAGCCAAAAACATTCAGTACTTC
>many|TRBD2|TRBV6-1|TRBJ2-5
CASSVLAGGRETQYF
TGTGCCAGCAGTGTGTTAGCGGGAGGTAGAGAGACCCAGTACTTC
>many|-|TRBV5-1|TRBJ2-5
CASSFSSQRQETQYF
TGCGCCAGCAGCTTTTCCTCCCAGCGTCAAGAGACCCAGTACTTC
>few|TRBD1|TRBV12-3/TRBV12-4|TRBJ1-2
CASSLAGTGGDGYTF
TGTGCCAGCAGTTTAGCCGGGACAGGGGGCGATGGCTACACCTTC
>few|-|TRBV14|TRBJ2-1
CASSPGLIEQFF
TGTGCCAGCAGCCCAGGACTGATTGAGCAGTTCTTC
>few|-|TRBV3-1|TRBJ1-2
CASSQAVLQGGYTF
TGTGCCAGCAGCCAAGCGGTTCTACAAGGTGGCTACACCTTC
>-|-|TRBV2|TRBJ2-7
CASSEGMGNYEQYF
TGTGCCAGCAGTGAAGGTATGGGCAACTACGAGCAGTACTTC
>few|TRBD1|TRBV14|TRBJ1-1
CASSFRTGDFFEAFF
TGTGCCAGCAGCTTTCGGACAGGGGACTTTTTTGAAGCTTTCTTT
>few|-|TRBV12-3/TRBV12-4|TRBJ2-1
CASSKSTNEQFF
TGTGCCAGCAGTAAGTCTACCAATGAGCAGTTCTTC
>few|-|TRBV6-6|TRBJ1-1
CASILGWDTEAFF
TGTGCCAGCATATTGGGGTGGGACACTGAAGCTTTCTTT
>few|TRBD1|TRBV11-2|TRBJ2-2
CASSLLGTANTGELFF
TGTGCCAGCAGCCTATTAGGGACAGCGAACACCGGGGAGCTGTTTTTT
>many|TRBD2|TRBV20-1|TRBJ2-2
CSARPSGRAITGELFF
TGCAGTGCTAGACCTAGCGGGAGGGCGATCACCGGGGAGCTGTTTTTT
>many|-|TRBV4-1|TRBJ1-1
CASSQDLTISGVREAFF
TGCGCCAGCAGCCAAGATTTAACCATTTCAGGGGTACGTGAAGCTTTCTTT
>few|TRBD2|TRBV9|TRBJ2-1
CASSVVSSGRVMNEQFF
TGTGCCAGCAGCGTAGTTTCTAGCGGGAGGGTTATGAATGAGCAGTTCTTC
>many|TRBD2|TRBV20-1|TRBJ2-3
CSAFPTSGRIDTQYF
TGCAGTGCTTTCCCGACTAGCGGGAGAATAGATACGCAGTATTTT
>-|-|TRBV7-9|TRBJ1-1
CASNTGHLNTEAFF
TGTGCCAGCAACACGGGGCACTTGAACACTGAAGCTTTCTTT
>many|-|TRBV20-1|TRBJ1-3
CSAPGVKGNTIYF
TGCAGTGCTCCAGGGGTTAAAGGAAACACCATATATTTT
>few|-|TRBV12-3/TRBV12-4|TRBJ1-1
CASSLEVGGTEAFF
TGTGCCAGCAGTTTAGAGGTCGGCGGCACTGAAGCTTTCTTT
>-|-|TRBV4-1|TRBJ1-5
CASSQVRGGDQPQHF
TGCGCCAGCAGCCAAGTGAGGGGGGGTGATCAGCCCCAGCATTTT